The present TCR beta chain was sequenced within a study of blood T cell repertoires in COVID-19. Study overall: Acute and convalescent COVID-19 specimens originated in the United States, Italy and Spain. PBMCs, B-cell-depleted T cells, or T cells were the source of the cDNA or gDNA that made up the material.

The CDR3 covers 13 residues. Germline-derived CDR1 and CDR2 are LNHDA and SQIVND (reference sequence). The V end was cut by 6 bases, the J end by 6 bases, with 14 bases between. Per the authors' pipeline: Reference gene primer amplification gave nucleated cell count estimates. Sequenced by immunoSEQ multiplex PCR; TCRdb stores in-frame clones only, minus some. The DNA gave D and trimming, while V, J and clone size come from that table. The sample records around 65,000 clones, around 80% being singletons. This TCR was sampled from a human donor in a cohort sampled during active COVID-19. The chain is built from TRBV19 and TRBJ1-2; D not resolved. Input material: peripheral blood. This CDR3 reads CASRTRDLHGYTF. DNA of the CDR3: TGTGCCAGTAGAACCCGGGATCTCCATGGCTACACCTTC.